The present entry profiles one TCR beta chain with its context. V lost 1 base to trimming and J lost 2 bases; unmatched junction nucleotides: 4. The CDR3 contains 17 residues. The germline V gene has CDR1 MGHRA and CDR2 YSYEKL. These data are taken from a study of OX40 agonist ivuxolimab in advanced cancers. The protocol was immunoSEQ multiplex PCR, while the TCRdb copy is restricted to in-frame clones and leaves out a portion. This table has around 50,000 clones, 60% to 80% appearing once. The receptor comes from an adult with an advanced solid tumor such as melanoma, head and neck, liver or kidney cancer. The material was CD4+ or CD8+ T cells sorted from blood, obtained in a trial of the OX40 agonist ivuxolimab. The V and J genes are TRBV4-1 and TRBJ1-4; TRBD1 aligns across 10 bases. The CDR3 region is CASSQGQGAGTNEKLFF. CDR3 DNA: TGCGCCAGCAGCCAAGGACAGGGGGCAGGGACTAATGAAAAACTGTTTTTT.